The clone carrying this T cell receptor (beta chain) was seen repeatedly, ten times or more. Time point defined: patch test 1, 2 weeks after DPC sensitization. Treatment denoted: therapeutic diphenylcyclopropenone sensitization with weekly scalp DPC. Unfractionated whole blood yielded total RNA. The study's library attached unique molecular identifiers to single cDNA molecules. MiXCR, applied by TCRdb to the RACE reads, yields one record per CDR3 protein. This sample carries approximately 82,000 distinct CDR3 sequences, roughly a tenth of them seen once, and the ten largest clones take around 2.3%. These data belong to a study of human T cells and chemical hapten exposure. The germline gives CDR1 MNHEY, CDR2 SVGAGI. The CDR3 runs 15 residues. Trimming cost V 0 bases and J 4 bases, with 10 bases left between them.

The receptor's source is a man in his forties with alopecia areata. Some clones in this sample may be carry-over from other donors' samples. The V and J genes are TRBV6-5 and TRBJ1-5; tentative D call: TRBD1 (6 bases). Sequences were derived from whole blood, sampled in connection with sensitization to the hapten diphenylcyclopropenone (DPC). The CDR3 region is CASSYSAGENQPQHF. In DNA, the CDR3 is TGTGCCAGCAGTTACTCGGCAGGGGAGAATCAGCCCCAGCATTTT.